This TCR beta chain was identified in a study of technical replicates of blood from several donors. The CDR3 contains 15 residues. Germline loops: CDR1 MNHEY, CDR2 SVGAGI. V lost 5 bases to trimming and J lost 3 bases, with 13 bases between them. Here immunoSEQ multiplex PCR was the method, and the copy in TCRdb shows in-frame clones only, minus some. This table holds about 84,000 clones, roughly 98% found once. The TCR sequence derives from a human donor in good health. The chain is built from TRBV6-5 and TRBJ2-2; tentative D call: TRBD1 (6 bases). Sequencing was performed on T cells isolated from PBMCs. The CDR3 DNA reads TGTGCCAGCAGTCGTTCCAGGGGACACACCGGGGAGCTGTTTTTT. The encoded protein is CASSRSRGHTGELFF.